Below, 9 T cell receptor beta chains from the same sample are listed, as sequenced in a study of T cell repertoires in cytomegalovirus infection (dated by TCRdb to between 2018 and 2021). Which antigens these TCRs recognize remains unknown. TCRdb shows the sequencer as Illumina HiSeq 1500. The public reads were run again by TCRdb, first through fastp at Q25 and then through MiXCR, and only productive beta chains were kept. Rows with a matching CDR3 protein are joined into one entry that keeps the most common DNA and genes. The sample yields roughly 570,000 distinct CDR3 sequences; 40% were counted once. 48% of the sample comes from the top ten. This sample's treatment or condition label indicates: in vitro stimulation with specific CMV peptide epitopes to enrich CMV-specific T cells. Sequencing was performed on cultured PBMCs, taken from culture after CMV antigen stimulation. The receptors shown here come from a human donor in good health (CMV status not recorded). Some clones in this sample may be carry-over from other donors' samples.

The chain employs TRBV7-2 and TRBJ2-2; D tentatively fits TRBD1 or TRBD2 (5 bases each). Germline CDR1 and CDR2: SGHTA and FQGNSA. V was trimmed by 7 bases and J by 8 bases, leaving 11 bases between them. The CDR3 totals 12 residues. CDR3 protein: CASTHWGGELFF. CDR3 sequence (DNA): TGTGCCAGCACCCATTGGGGGGGGGAGCTGTTTTTT.

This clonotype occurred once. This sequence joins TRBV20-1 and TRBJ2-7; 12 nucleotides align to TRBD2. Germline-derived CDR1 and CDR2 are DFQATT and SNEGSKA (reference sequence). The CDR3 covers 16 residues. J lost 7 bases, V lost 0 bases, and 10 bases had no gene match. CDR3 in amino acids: CSARDATSGGSREQYF. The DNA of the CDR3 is TGCAGTGCTAGAGATGCGACTAGCGGGGGATCCCGTGAGCAGTACTTC.

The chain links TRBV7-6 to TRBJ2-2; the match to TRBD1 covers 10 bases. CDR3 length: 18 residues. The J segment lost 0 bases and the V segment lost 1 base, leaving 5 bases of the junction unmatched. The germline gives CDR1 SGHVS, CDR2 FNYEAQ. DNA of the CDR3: TGTGCCAGCAGCTTAGTCGTGGGACAGGGGTCGAACACCGGGGAGCTGTTTTTT. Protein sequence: CASSLVVGQGSNTGELFF.

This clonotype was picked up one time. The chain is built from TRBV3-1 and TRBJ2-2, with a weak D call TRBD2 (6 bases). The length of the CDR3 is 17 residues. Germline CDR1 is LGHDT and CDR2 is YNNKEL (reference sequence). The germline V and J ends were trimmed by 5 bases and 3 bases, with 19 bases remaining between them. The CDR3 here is CASSTRINWEDTGELFF. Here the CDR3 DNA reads TGTGCCAGCAGCACTAGGATAAACTGGGAGGACACCGGGGAGCTGTTTTTT.

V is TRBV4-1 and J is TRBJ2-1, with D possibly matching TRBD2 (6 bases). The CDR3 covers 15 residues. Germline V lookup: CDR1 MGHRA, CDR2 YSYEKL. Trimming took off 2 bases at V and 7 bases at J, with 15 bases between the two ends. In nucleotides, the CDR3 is TGCGCCAGCAGCCAATCTTGGGACTGGCGGAATGAGCAGTTCTTC. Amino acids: CASSQSWDWRNEQFF.

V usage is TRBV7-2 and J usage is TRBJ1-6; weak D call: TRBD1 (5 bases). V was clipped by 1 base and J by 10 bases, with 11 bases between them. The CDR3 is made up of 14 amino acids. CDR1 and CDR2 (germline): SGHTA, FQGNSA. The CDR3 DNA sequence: TGTGCCAGCAGCTTAGGCAGGGACGGGTCACCCCTCCACTTT. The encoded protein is CASSLGRDGSPLHF. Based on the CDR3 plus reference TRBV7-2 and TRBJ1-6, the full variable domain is GAGVSQSPSNKVTEKGKDVELRCDPISGHTALYWYRQSLGQGLEFLIYFQGNSAPDKSGLPSDRFSAERTGGSVSTLTIQRTQQEDSAVYLCASSLGRDGSPLHFGNGTRLTVT.

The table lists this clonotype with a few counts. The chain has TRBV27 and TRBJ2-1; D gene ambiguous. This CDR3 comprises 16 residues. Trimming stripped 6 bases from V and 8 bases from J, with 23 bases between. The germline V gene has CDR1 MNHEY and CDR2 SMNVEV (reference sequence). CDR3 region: CASSLAHVEPVDEQFF. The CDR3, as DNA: TGTGCCAGCAGCCTGGCTCACGTTGAGCCTGTCGATGAGCAGTTCTTC.

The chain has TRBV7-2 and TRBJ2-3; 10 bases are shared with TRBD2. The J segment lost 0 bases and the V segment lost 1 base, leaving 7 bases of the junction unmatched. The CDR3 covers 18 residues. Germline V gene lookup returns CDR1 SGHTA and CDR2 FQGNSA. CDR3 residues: CASSLVASGGLSTDTQYF. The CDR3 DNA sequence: TGTGCCAGCAGCTTAGTAGCTAGCGGGGGACTTAGCACAGATACGCAGTATTTT.

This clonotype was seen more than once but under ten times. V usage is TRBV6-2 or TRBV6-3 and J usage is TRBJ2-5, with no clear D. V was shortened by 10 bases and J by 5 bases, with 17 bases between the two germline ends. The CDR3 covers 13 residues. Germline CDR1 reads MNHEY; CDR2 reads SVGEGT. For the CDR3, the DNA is TGTGCCAACATCGATAACGGGCGGGAGACCCAGTACTTC. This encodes CANIDNGRETQYF.